The next 30 T cell receptor beta chains were all read from a single sample in a study of blood T cell repertoires in COVID-19. Sequenced by immunoSEQ multiplex PCR; TCRdb stores in-frame clones only, minus some. The sample records roughly 350,000 clones, 85% to 90% being singletons. Sequences were obtained from peripheral blood. The source of these receptors is a woman in her 50s with active or convalescent COVID-19.

Note on this clone: This specimen includes other DNA sequences encoding the same CDR3. The rearrangement uses TRBV20-1 and TRBJ1-5; D remains ambiguous. The length of the CDR3 is 13 residues. The V gene lost 3 bases and the J gene lost 4 bases, with 10 bases spanning the gap. In germline, CDR1 is DFQATT, CDR2 SNEGSKA (reference sequence). CDR3 amino acids: CSASKEGNQPQHF. CDR3 sequence (DNA): TGCAGTGCTAGTAAGGAGGGTAATCAGCCCCAGCATTTT.

V is TRBV5-1 and J is TRBJ2-1, with D perhaps matching TRBD2 (5 bases). Deletions cut 0 bases from V and 8 bases from J, with 9 bases between. CDR1 and CDR2 (germline): SGHRS, YFSETQ. This CDR3 is built from 13 residues. CDR3 in amino acids: CASSLAGVDEQFF. In nucleotides, the CDR3 is TGCGCCAGCAGCTTGGCCGGGGTCGATGAGCAGTTCTTC.

On this clone itself: Its ends do not fully match the called genes, so a read error is possible. The CDR3 sequence is CAWSPGYPVETGTMF. The CDR3 DNA sequence: TGTGCCTGGAGCCCCGGGTACCCCGTAGAGACAGGGACGATGTTT. J is TRBJ1-4 and V is TRBV30, with 7 bases aligning to TRBD1. The CDR3 has 15 residues. Looked up from germline, CDR1 is GTSNPN and CDR2 is SVGIG (reference sequence).

V usage is TRBV28 and J usage is TRBJ2-7, with D possibly matching TRBD1 (6 bases). V was cut by 6 bases and J by 3 bases, with 12 bases left in between. Germline CDR1 reads MDHEN; CDR2 reads SYDVKM. The CDR3 is 13 amino acids. The CDR3 region is CASSPGHGYEQYF. Here the CDR3 DNA reads TGTGCCAGCAGCCCGGGACATGGCTACGAGCAGTACTTC.

This clone showed up just once. The chain joins TRBV15 to TRBJ1-5, with D perhaps matching TRBD1 (6 bases). Deletions cut 1 base from V and 1 base from J, with 20 bases between. The CDR3 is 19 residues long. Germline-derived CDR1 and CDR2 are LNHNV and YYDKDF (reference sequence). In DNA form, the CDR3 reads TGTGCCACCAGCAGAGTCCTAGAGACAGGCAGGCTCAGCAATCAGCCCCAGCATTTT. This translates into CATSRVLETGRLSNQPQHF.

The chain is built from TRBV3-1 (or the pseudogene TRBV3-2) and TRBJ1-4, with no clear D. V dropped 1 base and J dropped 5 bases, with 17 bases sitting between them. CDR1 is LGHDT and CDR2 is YNNKEL in the germline V gene (reference sequence). This CDR3 spans 17 amino acids. In nucleotides, the CDR3 is TGTGCCAGCAGCCAAGGGATAGGAGGGCACCGGAATGAAAAACTGTTTTTT. Encoded protein: CASSQGIGGHRNEKLFF.

The chain carries TRBV29-1 and TRBJ2-3; D gene unclear. Deletions cut 6 bases from V and 0 bases from J, with 7 bases between. Looked up from germline, CDR1 is SQVTM and CDR2 is ANQGSEA. The CDR3 extends over 12 amino acids. The DNA of the CDR3 is TGCAGCGTGCAACTTAGCACAGATACGCAGTATTTT. Translation: CSVQLSTDTQYF.

This rearrangement joins TRBV5-1 to TRBJ1-1, with D unresolved. This CDR3 has 16 residues. The V gene lost 0 bases and the J gene lost 7 bases, with 19 bases spanning the gap. The germline CDR1 and CDR2 sequences are SGHRS and YFSETQ. CDR3 sequence (DNA): TGCGCCAGCAGCTTGGGATCCCATGGCGCGGCTGGTGAAGCTTTCTTT. Its protein product is CASSLGSHGAAGEAFF.

Concerning this clone itself: In the same sample, other DNA sequences code for this CDR3. This chain uses TRBV7-2 with TRBJ1-2; the match to TRBD1 covers 11 bases. Per germline, CDR1 SGHTA and CDR2 FQGNSA. V shed 5 bases, J shed 8 bases, and the junction held 7 bases outside the gene matches. This CDR3 is built from 14 residues. CDR3 bases: TGTGCCAGCAGCCCCGGACAGGGGGCGAGAGGCTACACCTTC. The encoded protein is CASSPGQGARGYTF. Based on the CDR3 plus reference TRBV7-2 and TRBJ1-2, the full variable domain is GAGVSQSPSNKVTEKGKDVELRCDPISGHTALYWYRQSLGQGLEFLIYFQGNSAPDKSGLPSDRFSAERTGGSVSTLTIQRTQQEDSAVYLCASSPGQGARGYTFGSGTRLTVV.

J is TRBJ1-5 and V is TRBV19, with 8 bases aligning to TRBD1. Germline loops: CDR1 LNHDA, CDR2 SQIVND (reference sequence). V trimming: 0 bases; J trimming: 7 bases; junction bases outside the gene matches: 5. The CDR3 has 15 residues. The chain's CDR3 is CASSIEGQVGQPQHF. The DNA of the CDR3 is TGTGCCAGTAGTATAGAGGGACAGGTCGGGCAGCCCCAGCATTTT.

This chain joins TRBV5-1 and TRBJ2-5; 10 bases fit TRBD2. Germline loops: CDR1 SGHRS, CDR2 YFSETQ. This CDR3 has 16 residues. The V gene end was trimmed by 3 bases and the J gene end by 7 bases; junction bases not matched to a gene: 12. The CDR3 DNA follows: TGCGCCAGCAGCTCGTCACTAGCGGGACCTGGGGGGACCCAGTACTTC. Translation gives CASSSSLAGPGGTQYF.

The chain carries TRBV25-1 and TRBJ1-1, with D perhaps TRBD1 (5 bases). This CDR3 has 12 amino acids. Trimming took 3 bases from V and 9 from J, leaving 11 bases between them. CDR1 is MGHDK and CDR2 is SYGVNS in the germline V gene. The CDR3 loop reads CASSDPGRQAFF. The DNA of the CDR3 is TGTGCCAGCAGTGACCCAGGGAGGCAAGCTTTCTTT. Combining the CDR3 with reference TRBV25-1 and TRBJ1-1 gives the whole variable domain EADIYQTPRYLVIGTGKKITLECSQTMGHDKMYWYQQDPGMELHLIHYSYGVNSTEKGDLSSESTVSRIRTEHFPLTLESARPSHTSQYLCASSDPGRQAFFGQGTRLTVV.

This clone has only a few counts. The chain is built from TRBV11-2 and TRBJ1-2; 8 positions match TRBD1. The V and J ends lost 5 bases and 6 bases, in that order; junction bases with no gene match: 11. Germline CDR1 reads SGHAT; CDR2 reads FQNNGV. CDR3 size: 15 residues. CDR3 amino acids: CASSPPWTGFNGYTF. The CDR3 DNA follows: TGTGCCAGCAGCCCGCCCTGGACAGGGTTCAATGGCTACACCTTC.

This clone was detected once. The V and J genes are TRBV2 and TRBJ2-1, with D possibly being TRBD2 (6 bases). The CDR3 consists of 13 residues. Germline V gene sequence: CDR1 SNHLY, CDR2 FYNNEI. V was trimmed by 3 bases and J by 8 bases, leaving 11 bases between them. The CDR3 region has the DNA TGTGCCAGCAGTGATAAGCGGGTGGATGAGCAGTTCTTC. As protein: CASSDKRVDEQFF.

V gene TRBV7-9 combines with J gene TRBJ2-7, with 9 bases that match TRBD1. Germline assignment: CDR1 SEHNR and CDR2 FQNEAQ (reference sequence). V shed 5 bases and J 3 bases; nucleotides not matched to a gene: 8. The CDR3 contains 15 residues. The CDR3, as DNA: TGTGCCAGCAGCCCCTCGGGACAGGGTATCTACGAGCAGTACTTC. Protein: CASSPSGQGIYEQYF. The variable domain in full, with the rest retrieved from reference TRBV7-9 and TRBJ2-7, is DTGVSQNPRHKITKRGQNVTFRCDPISEHNRLYWYRQTLGQGPEFLTYFQNEAQLEKSRLLSDRFSAERPKGSFSTLEIQRTEQGDSAMYLCASSPSGQGIYEQYFGPGTRLTVT.

The V call is TRBV5-8, the J call TRBJ2-2; no reliable D call. Trimming cost V 0 bases and J 0 bases, with 9 bases left between them. CDR3 size: 16 residues. CDR1 SGHTS and CDR2 YDEGEE come from the germline V gene. CDR3 loop: CASSLGVQSNTGELFF. CDR3 DNA sequence: TGTGCCAGCAGCTTGGGCGTCCAATCGAACACCGGGGAGCTGTTTTTT.

V usage is TRBV7-3 and J usage is TRBJ1-1; D is undetermined. Germline V gives CDR1 SGHTA, CDR2 FQGTGA. The CDR3 has 13 residues. V was clipped by 4 bases and J by 8 bases, with 14 bases between them. Written as DNA, the CDR3 is TGTGCCAGCAGCTCCGGGGATTTCAGGGAAGCTTTCTTT. It translates to CASSSGDFREAFF. The full variable domain, with the rest looked up from reference TRBV7-3 and TRBJ1-1, is GAGVSQTPSNKVTEKGKYVELRCDPISGHTALYWYRQSLGQGPEFLIYFQGTGAADDSGLPNDRFFAVRPEGSVSTLKIQRTERGDSAVYLCASSSGDFREAFFGQGTRLTVV.

The gene calls are TRBV27 and TRBJ2-1; possible D gene TRBD2, 6 bases. In germline, CDR1 is MNHEY, CDR2 SMNVEV (reference sequence). Trimming took off 6 bases at V and 1 base at J, with 10 bases between the two ends. The CDR3 loop spans 14 amino acids. The CDR3 region has the DNA TGTGCCAGCAGGGGACTGTCGTCCTACAATGAGCAGTTCTTC. Translated: CASRGLSSYNEQFF.

The chain is built from TRBV24-1 and TRBJ2-3; D perhaps matches TRBD1 (6 bases). Trimming removed 4 bases from V and 8 bases from J, with 15 bases in between. The CDR3 covers 14 residues. Germline CDR1 KGHDR, CDR2 SFDVKD. CDR3 sequence reads: CATSEGGPLGTQYF. The DNA for the CDR3 is TGTGCCACCAGTGAAGGGGGTCCGCTAGGTACGCAGTATTTT.

The chain links TRBV10-3 to TRBJ2-1; TRBD1 is a possible D gene (6 bases). The germline V gene encodes CDR1 ENHRY and CDR2 SYGVKD. V was cut by 4 bases and J by 0 bases, with 10 bases left in between. The CDR3 sequence is 15 residues long. CDR3 sequence reads: CAISAGDSSYNEQFF. Written as DNA, the CDR3 is TGTGCCATCAGTGCAGGGGATAGCTCCTACAATGAGCAGTTCTTC.

J is TRBJ2-1 and V is TRBV25-1, with TRBD2 matching over 9 bases. The germline V gene encodes CDR1 MGHDK and CDR2 SYGVNS. J was trimmed by 4 bases and V by 4 bases; bases with no gene match: 11. This CDR3 contains 17 residues. The DNA of the CDR3 is TGTGCCAGCAGTGGCCCCCGGTGGCGGGGGGGTTACAATGAGCAGTTCTTC. The encoded protein is CASSGPRWRGGYNEQFF.

The chain uses TRBV5-4 and TRBJ1-1; 10 bases are shared with TRBD1. Germline V CDR1 and CDR2: SGHNT, YYREEE (reference sequence). J gave up 8 bases and V 0 bases, and 10 bases lay outside the gene matches. The CDR3 runs 16 residues. CDR3 coding DNA: TGTGCCAGCAGCTTGGGGGACAGGGGAGGAACTTCGGAAGCTTTCTTT. Protein product: CASSLGDRGGTSEAFF.

The genes are TRBV5-1 and TRBJ2-7, with D perhaps matching TRBD1 (5 bases). This CDR3 is 16 amino acids long. Germline CDR1 and CDR2: SGHRS and YFSETQ. V was pared by 1 base and J by 6 bases, with 20 bases between. CDR3 in amino acids: CASSLMSGRVGSEQYF. The CDR3 DNA follows: TGCGCCAGCAGCTTGATGTCGGGCAGGGTAGGGTCCGAGCAGTACTTC.

The CDR3 nucleotides are TGTGCCAGCAGCCAAGATCGGACTAGCGGGAGCTACAATGAGCAGTTCTTC. Its protein is CASSQDRTSGSYNEQFF. This chain connects TRBV4-2 to TRBJ2-1; 13 nucleotides align to TRBD2. V trimming: 0 bases; J trimming: 3 bases; junction bases outside the gene matches: 2. CDR3 length: 17 residues. Germline CDR1 is LGHNA and CDR2 is YNFKEQ.

The chain carries TRBV4-1 and TRBJ1-4; D possibly corresponds to TRBD1 (6 bases). Trimming stripped 3 bases from V and 9 bases from J, with 20 bases between. Germline V CDR1 and CDR2: MGHRA, YSYEKL. This CDR3 has 16 residues. CDR3 protein: CASSHSGGDTLQKLFF. Written as DNA, the CDR3 is TGCGCCAGCAGCCACTCTGGGGGGGACACCCTTCAAAAACTGTTTTTT.

The J gene is TRBJ1-5, the V gene TRBV28; no definite D call. Trimming took 5 bases from V and 6 from J, leaving 8 bases between them. The CDR3 consists of 12 residues. Germline loops: CDR1 MDHEN, CDR2 SYDVKM. DNA for the CDR3: TGTGCCAGCAGTCCTCCGGGTCAGCCCCAGCATTTT. Its translation: CASSPPGQPQHF.

The chain links TRBV27 to TRBJ1-2; a possible D gene is TRBD1 (6 bases). This CDR3 is built from 14 residues. In germline, CDR1 is MNHEY, CDR2 SMNVEV (reference sequence). V shed 3 bases and J shed 3 bases, with 11 bases lying between them. CDR3 residues: CASSLSGADYGYTF. The CDR3 region has the DNA TGTGCCAGCAGTTTGTCAGGGGCCGACTATGGCTACACCTTC.

As DNA, the CDR3 is TGTGCCAGCTCACCAAGGCGACTTGACAATGAGCAGTTCTTC. It is translated as CASSPRRLDNEQFF. V and J are TRBV18 and TRBJ2-1; D uncertain. The V end was cut by 2 bases, the J end by 5 bases, with 10 bases between. Germline values: CDR1 KGHSH, CDR2 LQKENI. This CDR3 has 14 residues.

The V and J genes are TRBV5-1 and TRBJ2-6, with 8 bases aligning to TRBD1. Germline V gene data show CDR1 as SGHRS and CDR2 as YFSETQ. The V gene end was trimmed by 3 bases and the J gene end by 0 bases; junction bases not matched to a gene: 14. The CDR3 loop spans 20 amino acids. CDR3 sequence (DNA): TGCGCCAGCAGCTACTACGGACAGGGAGGATCAAACTCTGGGGCCAACGTCCTGACTTTC. Its translation: CASSYYGQGGSNSGANVLTF.

This rearrangement joins TRBV19 to TRBJ1-1; a weak D match, TRBD1 (5 bases). Trimming removed 5 bases from V and 5 bases from J, with 12 bases in between. Germline values: CDR1 LNHDA, CDR2 SQIVND (reference sequence). The length of the CDR3 is 13 residues. CDR3 sequence reads: CASSSWGRTEAFF. The CDR3 DNA reads TGTGCCAGTAGTTCCTGGGGGAGGACTGAAGCTTTCTTT.